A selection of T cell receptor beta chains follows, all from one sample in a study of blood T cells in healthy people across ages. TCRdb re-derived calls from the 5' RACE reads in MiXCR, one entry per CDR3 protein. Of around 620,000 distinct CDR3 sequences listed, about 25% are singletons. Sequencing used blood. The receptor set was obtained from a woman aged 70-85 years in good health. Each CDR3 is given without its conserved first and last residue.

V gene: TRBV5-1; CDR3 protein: ASSPGHAETQY
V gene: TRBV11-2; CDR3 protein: ASSNLLAGDPTGELS
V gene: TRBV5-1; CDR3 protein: ASSLDWLQF
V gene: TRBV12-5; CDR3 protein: ASGLGGTGGSNQPQH
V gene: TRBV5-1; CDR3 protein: ASSDAKETQY
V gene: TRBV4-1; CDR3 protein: ASSQDAGRRETQY
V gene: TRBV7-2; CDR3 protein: ASSPDDTGELF
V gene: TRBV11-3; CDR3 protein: ASSFRTTSSYEQY
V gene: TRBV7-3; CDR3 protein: ASGQGAGEKLF
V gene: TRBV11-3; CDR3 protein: ASSLEGHVTKTQY
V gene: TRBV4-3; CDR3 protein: ASNLGRGLRTEAF
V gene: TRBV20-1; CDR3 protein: SANGEAGPNYGYT
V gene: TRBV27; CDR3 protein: ASSLRSGIVERGAKNIQY
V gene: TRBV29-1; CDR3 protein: SVLGGEDTQY
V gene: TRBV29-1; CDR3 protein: SAKTDLLFGEKLF
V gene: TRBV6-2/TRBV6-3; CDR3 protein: ASRTQGWDTQY
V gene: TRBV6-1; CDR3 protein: ASREGGSNIQY
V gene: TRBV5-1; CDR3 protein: ASSPGLAGDADTQY
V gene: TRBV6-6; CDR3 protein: ASALGNSKF
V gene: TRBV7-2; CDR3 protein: ASSLVRAPGTDTQY
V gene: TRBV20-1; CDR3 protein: SARDKNTDTQY
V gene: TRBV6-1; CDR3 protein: ASRLGSTSEKLF
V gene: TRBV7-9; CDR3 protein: ASSTSGARNEKLF
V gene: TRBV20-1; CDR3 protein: SARDWGNEQF
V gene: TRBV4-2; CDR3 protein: ASSQDRAGRETQY
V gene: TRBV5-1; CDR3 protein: ASSFRLAGQDEQF
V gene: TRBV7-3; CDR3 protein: ASSQQGANTGELF
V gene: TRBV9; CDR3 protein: ASSGTEGFQETQY
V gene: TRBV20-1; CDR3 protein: SARNTGTSGYSYEQY
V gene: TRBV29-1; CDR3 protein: SVEEEETLTGKLF